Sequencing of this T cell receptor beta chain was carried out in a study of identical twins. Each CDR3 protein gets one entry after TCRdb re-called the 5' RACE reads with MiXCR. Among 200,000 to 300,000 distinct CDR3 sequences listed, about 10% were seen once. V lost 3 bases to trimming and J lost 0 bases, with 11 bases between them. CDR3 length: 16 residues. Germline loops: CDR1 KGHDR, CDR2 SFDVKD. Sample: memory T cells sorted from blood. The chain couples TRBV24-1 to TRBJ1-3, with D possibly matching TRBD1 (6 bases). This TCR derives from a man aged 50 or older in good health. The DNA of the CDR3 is TGTGCCACCAGTGATCCTGGACAGAACTCTGGAAACACCATATATTTT. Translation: CATSDPGQNSGNTIYF.